The 7 T cell receptor beta chains given below trace back to one sample, sequenced in a study of neoadjuvant anti-PD-1 for oral cavity cancer. Generated by immunoSEQ multiplex PCR, the TCRdb table keeps only in-frame clones and is missing some. The data hold over 11,000 clones, with 70% observed a single time. The sample consisted of PBMCs, taken before nivolumab (anti-PD-1) treatment. Every receptor here comes from a person aged 40-85 years with oral cavity squamous cell carcinoma.

The V gene is TRBV2, the J gene TRBJ2-2; D remains unclear. There are 13 residues in the CDR3. V was clipped by 7 bases and J by 1 base, with 7 bases between them. The germline CDR1 and CDR2 sequences are SNHLY and FYNNEI. The CDR3 is CASKPENTGELFF. CDR3 nucleotide sequence: TGTGCCAGCAAGCCGGAGAACACCGGGGAGCTGTTTTTT. The variable domain in full, completed from reference TRBV2 and TRBJ2-2, reads EPEVTQTPSHQVTQMGQEVILRCVPISNHLYFYWYRQILGQKVEFLVSFYNNEISEKSEIFDDQFSVERPDGSNFTLKIRSTKLEDSAMYFCASKPENTGELFFGEGSRLTVL.

This sequence joins TRBV9 and TRBJ1-3; perhaps TRBD1 as D (6 bases). Germline V lookup: CDR1 SGDLS, CDR2 YYNGEE. The CDR3 is 17 residues long. The germline V and J ends were trimmed by 0 bases and 0 bases, with 13 bases remaining between them. This chain's CDR3 is CASSVGGTGRSGNTIYF. The DNA of the CDR3 is TGTGCCAGCAGCGTAGGGGGAACAGGGCGCTCTGGAAACACCATATATTTT.

V and J are TRBV13 and TRBJ1-6; D possibly corresponds to TRBD1 (6 bases). Trimming removed 2 bases at V and 5 bases at J, with 25 bases between. The CDR3 has 20 residues. Germline V CDR1 and CDR2: PRHDT, FYEKMQ (reference sequence). CDR3 sequence reads: CASSLSPGLIGGPNNSPLHF. CDR3 nucleotide sequence: TGTGCCAGCAGCTTATCGCCTGGGTTAATAGGGGGACCGAATAATTCACCCCTCCACTTT. Full variable domain (missing parts from reference TRBV13 and TRBJ1-6): AAGVIQSPRHLIKEKRETATLKCYPIPRHDTVYWYQQGPGQDPQFLISFYEKMQSDKGSIPDRFSAQQFSDYHSELNMSSLELGDSALYFCASSLSPGLIGGPNNSPLHFGNGTRLTVT.

The chain uses TRBV13 and TRBJ1-3; 7 positions agree with TRBD1. V lost 6 bases and J lost 0; bases outside the gene matches: 5. Germline CDR1 PRHDT, CDR2 FYEKMQ (reference sequence). The CDR3 covers 15 residues. Here the CDR3 reads CASRGQPTSGNTIYF. CDR3 nucleotides: TGTGCCAGCAGGGGACAGCCGACCTCTGGAAACACCATATATTTT.

V is TRBV5-1 and J is TRBJ2-2, with TRBD2 matching over 9 bases. CDR3 length: 16 residues. Trimming cost V 4 bases and J 4 bases; bases outside gene matches: 8. Germline CDR1 reads SGHRS; CDR2 reads YFSETQ. The CDR3 DNA sequence: TGCGCCAGCAGCCCATTAGCGGGGGCCGGCACCGGGGAGCTGTTTTTT. Amino acids: CASSPLAGAGTGELFF.

The chain carries TRBV5-4 and TRBJ2-1; D may match TRBD1 or TRBD2 (5 bases each). V shed 1 base and J shed 1 base, with 15 bases lying between them. Germline V CDR1 and CDR2: SGHNT, YYREEE (reference sequence). The CDR3 covers 17 residues. The CDR3 reads CASSLPGSLGSYNEQFF. The CDR3 DNA sequence: TGTGCCAGCAGCTTGCCAGGGAGTTTAGGATCCTACAATGAGCAGTTCTTC.

The chain joins TRBV9 to TRBJ2-2; no clear D. The CDR3 contains 15 residues. The germline V gene encodes CDR1 SGDLS and CDR2 YYNGEE. V lost 4 bases and J lost 1, with 11 bases in between. The CDR3 bases are TGTGCCAGCAGCCCCGGAAGAGTGAACACCGGGGAGCTGTTTTTT. Its translation: CASSPGRVNTGELFF.